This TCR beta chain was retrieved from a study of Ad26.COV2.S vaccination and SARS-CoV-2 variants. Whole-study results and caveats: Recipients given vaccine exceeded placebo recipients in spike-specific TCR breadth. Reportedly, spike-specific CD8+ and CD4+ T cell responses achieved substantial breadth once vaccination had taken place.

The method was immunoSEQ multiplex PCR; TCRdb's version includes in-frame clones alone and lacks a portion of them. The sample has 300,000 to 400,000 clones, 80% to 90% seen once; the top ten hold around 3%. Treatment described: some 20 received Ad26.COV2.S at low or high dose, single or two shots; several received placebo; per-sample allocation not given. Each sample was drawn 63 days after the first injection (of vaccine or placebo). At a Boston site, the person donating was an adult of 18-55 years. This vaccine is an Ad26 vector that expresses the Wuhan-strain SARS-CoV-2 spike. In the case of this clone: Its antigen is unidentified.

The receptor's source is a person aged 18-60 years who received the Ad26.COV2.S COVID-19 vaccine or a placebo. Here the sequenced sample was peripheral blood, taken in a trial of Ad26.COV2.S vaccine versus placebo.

CDR3 region: CASSDPLQGYEQYF. CDR3 sequence (DNA): TGTGCCAGCAGTGACCCCCTACAGGGTTACGAGCAGTACTTC. The chain carries TRBV27 and TRBJ2-7; D is possibly TRBD1 (6 bases). The CDR3 is made up of 14 amino acids. Germline V lookup: CDR1 MNHEY, CDR2 SMNVEV (reference sequence). Trimming cost V 5 bases and J 4 bases, with 15 bases left between them.